This T cell receptor (beta chain) emerged from a study of blood T cell repertoires in COVID-19. Study-wide context: COVID-19 samples, acute and convalescent, were from the United States, Italy and Spain.

This CDR3 is 18 amino acids long. From germline, CDR1 is SGHVS and CDR2 FQNEAQ. Trimming at V came to 1 base and at J to 7 bases, leaving 15 bases not matched to a gene. TCRdb's copy holds only in-frame clones and misses some; the assay was immunoSEQ multiplex PCR. The sample includes fewer than 200,000 clones, about 86% of them seen just once. Enrolled through a virtual design, the participants were between roughly 18 and 100 years of age and came from about two dozen US areas. Two negative PCRs, clearance, or symptom resolution characterized the recovered Cohort 3 donors. Sequenced: PBMCs or T cells enriched from blood (not recorded which). The source of this sequence is a middle-aged man who had recovered from COVID-19. V is TRBV7-8 and J is TRBJ2-1, with 8 bases fitting TRBD2. The CDR3 protein is CASSLGRLGSGVLNEQFF. Written as DNA, the CDR3 is TGTGCCAGCAGCTTAGGACGACTCGGTAGCGGGGTCTTGAATGAGCAGTTCTTC.